This TCR beta chain was found in a study of vaccination and CD4 T cells after COVID-19 (dated by TCRdb to between 2021 and 2023). Context from the whole study: In the convalescent cohort there were six males and four females, among whom were two Hispanic individuals, seven Caucasians, two Asians and one multiracial person. In an earlier paper using these donors, memory CD4+ T cell crossreactivity between SARS-CoV-2 and common cold coronavirus spike proteins was assessed at the TCR clonotype level. In around ten COVID-19 convalescent patients and a handful of infection-naive healthy vaccine recipients, the spike-specific CD4+ TCR repertoire before mRNA vaccination was compared with the repertoire after mRNA vaccination. Participants received two doses of either the Pfizer-BioNTech BNT162b2 vaccine (n=8) or the Moderna mRNA-1273 vaccine (n=2). Post-vaccine blood samples were collected a median of around 70 days after the second vaccine dose, ranging from roughly 12 to 241 days. Post-COVID blood samples from convalescent patients were collected a median of roughly 100 days after diagnosis, with a range of about 35 to 180 days. Overlapping spike peptide pools from SARS-CoV-2 and from the common cold coronaviruses HCoV-NL63, HCoV-OC43 and HCoV-229E were used as culture stimuli. Control cultures received a CEFX viral epitope pool as the positive control, an HIV-1 Nef peptide pool as the negative control, or no peptide. Results and caveats for the whole study, not just this receptor: Among the post-vaccine SARS-CoV-2-reactive clones in convalescent patients, a median about 89% showed up only after vaccination, which suggests vaccine-specific priming. The median number of SARS-CoV-2-reactive clonotypes rose from 20 to 25 after infection to 38 after vaccination, but the change was not significant. Nearly all vaccine-specific clones in convalescent patients (304 of 307) were mono-reactive for SARS-CoV-2 spike rather than cross-reactive with common cold coronaviruses. The number of convalescent patients in the study was relatively small, and the study did not examine early timepoints following natural infection.

About this clonotype: Its cognate antigen has yet to be identified. Per-base quality was not reported, and no clone a single base away is much larger than it.

Explained via the paper, the treatment or condition label denotes: approximately 10-day PBMC culture with coronavirus spike peptide pools or control peptides (ViraFEST assay). CD4+ T cells from unexposed donors were collected before the COVID-19 pandemic (2011-2018). The ViraFEST assay was used in the study, in which antigen-specific T cells were expanded with peptide pools and expanded clonotypes were subsequently identified by TCR sequencing. Approximately 2.1 million PBMCs per well were cultured in IMDM with roughly 5% human AB serum and roughly 10 IU/ml IL-2, plus 10 ug/ml peptide pools. On days 3 and 7, half of the culture medium was replaced with fresh IL-2-containing medium. After approximately 11 days of culture, CD4+ T cells were isolated by negative selection with the EasySep CD4+ T cell isolation kit. As far as cell numbers permitted, CD4+ T cells from unexposed donors were tested for reactivity against SARS-CoV-2 S and N as well as four spike pools from common cold coronaviruses. PBMCs were separated from whole blood using Ficoll-Paque Plus gradient centrifugation and then either used fresh or cryopreserved at -140C. In general, triplicate wells were set up for every culture condition. The leukapheresis product used for the unexposed donors was purchased from a commercial source.

The receptor library was made with PCR. At the Johns Hopkins FTIC core, DNA from the cultured CD4+ T cells underwent TCR sequencing with the Oncomine TCR Beta short-read assay. Genomic DNA was extracted from the cultured CD4+ T cells with the QIAamp micro DNA kit. Oncomine TCR Beta libraries from cultured CD4+ T cells were pooled with unique dual indexes and sequenced on an Illumina iSeq 100. The paper's processing steps were these. Non-productive sequences were removed, and CDR3s not starting with C, not ending with F or W, or shorter than 7 amino acids were discarded. Antigen-specific clonotypes were identified with the MANAFEST web application by comparing peptide-stimulated wells with reference and other culture wells. For a clone to be called positive, the clone needed an FDR below 0.05, an odds ratio above 5, and a productive frequency above 0.1% in at least two of three replicate wells. Cross-reactive clonotypes were defined as significantly expanded in both SARS-CoV-2 spike wells and at least one common cold coronavirus spike condition. Using R version 3.6.1, CDR3 homology was evaluated through Levenshtein distances (stringdist) along with unrooted phylogenetic trees (ape). In-frame beta chains were kept once TCRdb had trimmed the public reads at Q25 with fastp and called clones with MiXCR. Merged by CDR3 protein, the rows form single entries marked with the most common genes and DNA. The V and J calls come from TCRdb's annotation, not from the publication. Recorded for this sample are approximately 7,100 distinct CDR3 sequences; about two fifths of them occurred a single time. The ten largest clones take up 40% to 45% of the sample.

Sequencing input: CD4+ T cells from blood, cultured in vitro. The clonotype originates from a human donor in good health.

The CDR3 region: CSAPLVDNEQFF. The DNA reads TGCAGTGCTCCCCTTGTGGACAATGAGCAGTTCTTC. This chain is built from TRBV20-1 and TRBJ2-1, with the identity of the D gene unclear. V is pared back by 5 bases and J by 5 bases, with 10 bases lying between the germline termini. The CDR3 spans 12 residues, from the cysteine through the phenylalanine. The DNA shown is the 36-base CDR3, in frame from base 1. CDR1 and CDR2 are read off the germline V gene (reference sequence) as DFQATT and SNEGSKA.